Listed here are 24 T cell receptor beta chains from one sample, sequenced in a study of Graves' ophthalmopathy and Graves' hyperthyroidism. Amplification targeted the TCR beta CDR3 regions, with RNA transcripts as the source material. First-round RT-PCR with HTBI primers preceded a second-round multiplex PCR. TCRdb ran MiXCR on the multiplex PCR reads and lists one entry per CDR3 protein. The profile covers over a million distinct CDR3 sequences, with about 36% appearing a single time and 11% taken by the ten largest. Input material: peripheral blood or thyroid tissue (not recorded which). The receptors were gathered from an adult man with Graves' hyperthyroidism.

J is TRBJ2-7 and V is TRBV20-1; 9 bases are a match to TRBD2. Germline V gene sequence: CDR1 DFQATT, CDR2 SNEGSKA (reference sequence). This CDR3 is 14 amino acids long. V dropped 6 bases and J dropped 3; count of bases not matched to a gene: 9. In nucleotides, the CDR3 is TGCAGTGCGAACCGACTAGCGGAAAACTACGAGCAGTACTTC. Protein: CSANRLAENYEQYF.

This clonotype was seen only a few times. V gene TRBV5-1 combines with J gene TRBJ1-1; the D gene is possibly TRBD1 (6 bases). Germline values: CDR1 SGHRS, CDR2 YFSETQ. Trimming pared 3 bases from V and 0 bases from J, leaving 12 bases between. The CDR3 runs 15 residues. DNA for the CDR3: TGCGCCAGCAGCTCAGACAGGTGGATGAACACTGAAGCTTTCTTT. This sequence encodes CASSSDRWMNTEAFF.

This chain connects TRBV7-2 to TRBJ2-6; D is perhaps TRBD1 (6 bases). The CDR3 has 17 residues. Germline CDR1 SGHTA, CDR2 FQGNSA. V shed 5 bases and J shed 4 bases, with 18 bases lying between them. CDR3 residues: CASSPVQGLMGANVLTF. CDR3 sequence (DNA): TGTGCCAGCAGCCCCGTGCAGGGGTTGATGGGGGCCAACGTCCTGACTTTC.

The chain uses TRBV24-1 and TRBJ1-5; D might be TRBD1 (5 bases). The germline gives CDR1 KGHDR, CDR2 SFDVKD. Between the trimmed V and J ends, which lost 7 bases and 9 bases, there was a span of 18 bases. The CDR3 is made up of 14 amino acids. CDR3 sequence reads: CATSRGRASGPQHF. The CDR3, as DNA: TGTGCCACCAGCCGCGGCAGGGCCTCGGGGCCCCAGCATTTT.

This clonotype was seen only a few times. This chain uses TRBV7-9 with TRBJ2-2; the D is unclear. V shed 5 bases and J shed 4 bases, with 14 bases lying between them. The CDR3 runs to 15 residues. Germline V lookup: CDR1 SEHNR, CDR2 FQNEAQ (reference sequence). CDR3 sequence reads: CASSVGLSRTGELFF. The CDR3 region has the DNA TGTGCCAGCAGCGTCGGGCTTAGCCGCACCGGGGAGCTGTTTTTT.

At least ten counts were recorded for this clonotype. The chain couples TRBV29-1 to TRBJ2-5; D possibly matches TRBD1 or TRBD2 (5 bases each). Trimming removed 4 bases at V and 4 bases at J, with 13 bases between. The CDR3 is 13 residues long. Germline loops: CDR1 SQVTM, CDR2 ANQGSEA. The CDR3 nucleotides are TGCAGCGTTGCTCGGGGCGGAGCAGAGACCCAGTACTTC. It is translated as CSVARGGAETQYF.

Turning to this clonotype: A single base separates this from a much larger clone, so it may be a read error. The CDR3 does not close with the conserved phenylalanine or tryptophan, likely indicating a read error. CDR3 loop: CASSFWIDQPQHS. CDR3 nucleotide sequence: TGTGCCAGCAGCTTCTGGATCGATCAGCCCCAGCATTCT. The chain carries TRBV7-2 and TRBJ1-5; no definite D call. The V gene lost 3 bases and the J gene lost 5 bases, with 8 bases spanning the gap. The CDR3 covers 13 residues. Germline loops: CDR1 SGHTA, CDR2 FQGNSA.

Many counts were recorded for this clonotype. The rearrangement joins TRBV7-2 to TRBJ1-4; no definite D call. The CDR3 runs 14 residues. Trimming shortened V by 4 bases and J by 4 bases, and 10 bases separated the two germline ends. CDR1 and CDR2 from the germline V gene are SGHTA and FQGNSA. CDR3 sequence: CASSSTTNNEKLFF. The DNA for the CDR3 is TGTGCCAGCAGCTCGACAACCAATAATGAAAAACTGTTTTTT.

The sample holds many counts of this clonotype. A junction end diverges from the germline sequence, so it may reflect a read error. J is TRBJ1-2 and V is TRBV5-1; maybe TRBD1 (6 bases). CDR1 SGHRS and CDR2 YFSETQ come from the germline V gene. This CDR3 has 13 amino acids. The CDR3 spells CASSLGGDYGYTF. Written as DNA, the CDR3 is TGTGCCAGCAGCTTAGGGGGGGACTATGGCTACACCTTC.

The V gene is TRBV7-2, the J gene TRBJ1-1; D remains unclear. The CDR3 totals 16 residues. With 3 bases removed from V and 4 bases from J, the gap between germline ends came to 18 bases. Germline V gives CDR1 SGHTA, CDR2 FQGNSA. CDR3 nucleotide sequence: TGTGCCAGCAGCTTCCAGACTCCCCGGCGGGGCACTGAAGCTTTCTTT. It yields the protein CASSFQTPRRGTEAFF. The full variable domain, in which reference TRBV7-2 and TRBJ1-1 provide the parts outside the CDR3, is GAGVSQSPSNKVTEKGKDVELRCDPISGHTALYWYRQSLGQGLEFLIYFQGNSAPDKSGLPSDRFSAERTGGSVSTLTIQRTQQEDSAVYLCASSFQTPRRGTEAFFGQGTRLTVV.

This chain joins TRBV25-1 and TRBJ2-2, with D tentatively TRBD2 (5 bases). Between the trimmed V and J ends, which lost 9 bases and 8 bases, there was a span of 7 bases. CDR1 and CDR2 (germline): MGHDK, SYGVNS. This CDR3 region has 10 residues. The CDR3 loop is CASTGGELFF. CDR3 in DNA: TGTGCCAGTACGGGGGGGGAGCTGTTTTTT.

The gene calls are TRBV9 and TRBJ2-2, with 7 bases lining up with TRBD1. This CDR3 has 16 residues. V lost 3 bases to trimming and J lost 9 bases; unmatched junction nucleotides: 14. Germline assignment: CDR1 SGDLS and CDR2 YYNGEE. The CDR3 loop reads CASSAQTGMILRELFF. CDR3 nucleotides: TGTGCCAGCAGCGCACAGACAGGGATGATTCTACGGGAGCTGTTTTTT.

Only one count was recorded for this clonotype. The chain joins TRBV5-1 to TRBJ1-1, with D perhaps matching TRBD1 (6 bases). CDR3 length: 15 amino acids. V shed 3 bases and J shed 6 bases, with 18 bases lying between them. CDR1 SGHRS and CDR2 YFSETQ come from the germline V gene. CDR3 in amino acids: CASSWGAGVRAEAFF. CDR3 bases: TGCGCCAGCAGCTGGGGGGCGGGGGTCCGGGCTGAAGCTTTCTTT.

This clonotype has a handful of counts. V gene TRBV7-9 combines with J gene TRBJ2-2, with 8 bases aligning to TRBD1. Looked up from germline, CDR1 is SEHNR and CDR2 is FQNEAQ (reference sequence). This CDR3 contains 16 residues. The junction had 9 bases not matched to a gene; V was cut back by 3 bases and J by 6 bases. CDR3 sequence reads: CASSFLRDRLSGELFF. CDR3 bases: TGTGCCAGCAGCTTCCTCCGGGACAGGTTATCCGGGGAGCTGTTTTTT.

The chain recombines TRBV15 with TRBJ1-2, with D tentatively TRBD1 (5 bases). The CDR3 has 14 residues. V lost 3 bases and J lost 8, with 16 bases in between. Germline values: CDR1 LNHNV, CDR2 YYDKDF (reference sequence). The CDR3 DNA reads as TGTGCCACCAGCAGCATAGGGGACGGGCGCGGCTACACCTTC. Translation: CATSSIGDGRGYTF. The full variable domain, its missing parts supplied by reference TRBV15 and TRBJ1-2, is DAMVIQNPRYQVTQFGKPVTLSCSQTLNHNVMYWYQQKSSQAPKLLFHYYDKDFNNEADTPDNFQSRRPNTSFCFLDIRSPGLGDTAMYLCATSSIGDGRGYTFGSGTRLTVV.

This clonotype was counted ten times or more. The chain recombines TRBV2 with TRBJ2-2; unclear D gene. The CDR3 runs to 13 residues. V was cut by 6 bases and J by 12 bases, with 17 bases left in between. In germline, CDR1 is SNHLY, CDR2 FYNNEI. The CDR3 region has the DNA TGTGCCAGCAGACCCGGCCCGGTCGGCAAGCTGTTTTTT. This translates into CASRPGPVGKLFF.

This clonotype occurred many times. The CDR3 coding sequence is TGTGCCAGCAGCTTAGAAGCCACTAACACTGAAGCTTTCTTT. It yields the protein CASSLEATNTEAFF. The chain is built from TRBV7-9 and TRBJ1-1; unclear D gene. V lost 1 base to trimming and J lost 2 bases, with 8 bases between them. The V gene's germline CDR1 is SEHNR and CDR2 FQNEAQ (reference sequence). The CDR3 length is 14 residues.

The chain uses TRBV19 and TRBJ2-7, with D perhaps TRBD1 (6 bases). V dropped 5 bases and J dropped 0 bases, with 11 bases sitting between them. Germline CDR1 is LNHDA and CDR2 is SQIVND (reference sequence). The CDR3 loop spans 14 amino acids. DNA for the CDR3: TGTGCCAGTAGTGCCCAGGACAGCTCCTACGAGCAGTACTTC. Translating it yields CASSAQDSSYEQYF.

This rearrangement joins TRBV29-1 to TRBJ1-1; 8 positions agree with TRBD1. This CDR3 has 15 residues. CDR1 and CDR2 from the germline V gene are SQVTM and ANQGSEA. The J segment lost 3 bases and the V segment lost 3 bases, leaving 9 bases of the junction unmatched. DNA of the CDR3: TGCAGCGTTGAGGGCAGGGGGCTCGGGGACACTGAAGCTTTCTTT. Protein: CSVEGRGLGDTEAFF.

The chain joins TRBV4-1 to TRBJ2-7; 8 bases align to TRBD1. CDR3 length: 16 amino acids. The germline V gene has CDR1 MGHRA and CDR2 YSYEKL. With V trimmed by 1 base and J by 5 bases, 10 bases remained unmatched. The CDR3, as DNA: TGCGCCAGCAGCCAAGGTCTCCGGACAGGGTTACACGAGCAGTACTTC. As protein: CASSQGLRTGLHEQYF.

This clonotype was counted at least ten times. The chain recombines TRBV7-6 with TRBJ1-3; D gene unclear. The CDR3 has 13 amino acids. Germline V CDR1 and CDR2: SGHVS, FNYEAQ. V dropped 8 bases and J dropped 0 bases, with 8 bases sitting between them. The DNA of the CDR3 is TGTGCCAGCCGACCTCCCTCTGGAAACACCATATATTTT. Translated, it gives CASRPPSGNTIYF. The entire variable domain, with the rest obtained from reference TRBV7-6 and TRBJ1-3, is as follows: GAGVSQSPRYKVTKRGQDVALRCDPISGHVSLYWYRQALGQGPEFLTYFNYEAQQDKSGLPNDRFSAERPEGSISTLTIQRTEQRDSAMYRCASRPPSGNTIYFGEGSWLTVV.

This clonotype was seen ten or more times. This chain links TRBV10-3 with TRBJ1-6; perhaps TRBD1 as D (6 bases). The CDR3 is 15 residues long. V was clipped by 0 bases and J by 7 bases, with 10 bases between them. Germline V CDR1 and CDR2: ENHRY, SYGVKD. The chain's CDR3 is CAISESGAKNSPLHF. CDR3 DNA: TGTGCCATCAGTGAGTCGGGGGCGAAGAATTCACCCCTCCACTTT.

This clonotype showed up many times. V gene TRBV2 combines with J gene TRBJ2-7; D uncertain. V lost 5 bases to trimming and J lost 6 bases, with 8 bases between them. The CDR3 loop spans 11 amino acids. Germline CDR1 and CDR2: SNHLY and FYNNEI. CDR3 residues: CASSSLAEQYF. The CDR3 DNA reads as TGTGCCAGCAGTTCCCTTGCCGAGCAGTACTTC.

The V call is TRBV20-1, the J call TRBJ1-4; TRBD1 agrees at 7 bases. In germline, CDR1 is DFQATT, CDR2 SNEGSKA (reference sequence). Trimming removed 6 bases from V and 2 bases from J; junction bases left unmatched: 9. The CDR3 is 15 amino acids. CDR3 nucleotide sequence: TGCAGTGCAAGCCCGGTCAGGGGGACTAATGAAAAACTGTTTTTT. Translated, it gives CSASPVRGTNEKLFF.